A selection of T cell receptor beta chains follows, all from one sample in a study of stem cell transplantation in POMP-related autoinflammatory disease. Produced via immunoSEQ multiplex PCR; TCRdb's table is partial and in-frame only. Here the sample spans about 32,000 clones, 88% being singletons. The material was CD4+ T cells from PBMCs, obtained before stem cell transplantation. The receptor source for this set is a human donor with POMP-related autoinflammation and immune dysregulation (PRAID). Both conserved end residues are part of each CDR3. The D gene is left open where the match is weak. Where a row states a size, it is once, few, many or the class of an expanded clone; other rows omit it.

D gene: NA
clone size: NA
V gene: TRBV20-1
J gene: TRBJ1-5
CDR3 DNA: TGCAGTGCTGGTACAAATCAGCCCCAGCATTTT
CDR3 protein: CSAGTNQPQHF

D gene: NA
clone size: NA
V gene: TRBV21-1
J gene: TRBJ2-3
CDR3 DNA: TGTGCCAGCAGCAATGGACACCTCACAGATACGCAGTATTTT
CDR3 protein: CASSNGHLTDTQYF

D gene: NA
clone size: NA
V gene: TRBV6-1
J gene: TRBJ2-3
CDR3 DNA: TGTGCCAGCAGGCTGACCAGGGTTACGGATACGCAGTATTTT
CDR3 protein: CASRLTRVTDTQYF

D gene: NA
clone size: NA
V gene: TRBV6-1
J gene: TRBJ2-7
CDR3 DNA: TGTGCCAGCAGTGGGACTATCTCCTACGAGCAGTACTTC
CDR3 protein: CASSGTISYEQYF

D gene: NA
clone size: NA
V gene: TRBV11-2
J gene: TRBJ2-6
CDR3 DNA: TGTGCCAGCAGCTTAGTGGGCAGTGACTACTCTGGGGCCAACGTCCTGACTTTC
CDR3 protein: CASSLVGSDYSGANVLTF

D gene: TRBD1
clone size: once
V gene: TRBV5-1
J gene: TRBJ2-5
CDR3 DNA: TGCGCCAGCAGCTTTGGGGACAGGGAAGAGACCCAGTACTTC
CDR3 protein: CASSFGDREETQYF

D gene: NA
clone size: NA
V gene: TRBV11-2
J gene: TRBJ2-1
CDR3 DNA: TGTGCCAGCAGCTTATTTATAGCGACAGGCCCCCACTCCTACAATGAGCAGTTCTTC
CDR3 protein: CASSLFIATGPHSYNEQFF

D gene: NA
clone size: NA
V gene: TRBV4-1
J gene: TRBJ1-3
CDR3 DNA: TGCGCCAGCAGCCAACCCCATCGTAGGGGGGGAGATGGAAACACCATATATTTT
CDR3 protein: CASSQPHRRGGDGNTIYF

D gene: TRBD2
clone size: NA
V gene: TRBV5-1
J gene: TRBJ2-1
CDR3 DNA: TGCGCCAGCAGCCAAAGCGGGGGGGCCACAGATGAGCAGTTCTTC
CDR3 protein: CASSQSGGATDEQFF

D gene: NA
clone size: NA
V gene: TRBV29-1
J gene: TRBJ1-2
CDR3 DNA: TGCAGCGTTGGAAGGACAGAGGGCAGGGGCGGCTACACCTTC
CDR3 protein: CSVGRTEGRGGYTF

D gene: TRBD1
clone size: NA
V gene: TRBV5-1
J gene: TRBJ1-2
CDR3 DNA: TGCGCCAGCAGCTTGTCCAGGGGGCCTGACTATGGCTACACCTTC
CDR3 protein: CASSLSRGPDYGYTF

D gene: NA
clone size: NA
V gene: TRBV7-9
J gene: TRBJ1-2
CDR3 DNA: TGTGCCAGCAACCGCATCCCCCCTCAAAAGGACTATGGCTACACCTTC
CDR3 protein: CASNRIPPQKDYGYTF

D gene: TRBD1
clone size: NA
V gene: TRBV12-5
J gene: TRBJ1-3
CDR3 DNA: TGTGCTAGTGGTTTGGTAGGGGGCCCCATCTCTGGAAACACCATATATTTT
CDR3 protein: CASGLVGGPISGNTIYF

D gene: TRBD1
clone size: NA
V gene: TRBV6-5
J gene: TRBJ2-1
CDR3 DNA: TGTGCCAGCAGTACACGACAGGGGCCTCGGAATGAGCAGTTCTTC
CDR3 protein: CASSTRQGPRNEQFF

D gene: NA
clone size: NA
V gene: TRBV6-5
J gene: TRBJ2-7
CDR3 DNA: TGTGCCAGCAGTTGGGGCCAGGTGGATTACGAGCAGTACTTC
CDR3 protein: CASSWGQVDYEQYF

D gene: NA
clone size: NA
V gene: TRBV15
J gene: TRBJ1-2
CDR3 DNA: TGTGCCACCAGCAGAGGAGGTTTCGGCAAGGAGGGCTACACCTTC
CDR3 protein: CATSRGGFGKEGYTF

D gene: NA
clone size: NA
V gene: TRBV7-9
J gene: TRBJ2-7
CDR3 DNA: TGTGCCAGCAGCTTATTCCGGGCCCCAGCGGACGAGCAGTACTTC
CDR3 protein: CASSLFRAPADEQYF

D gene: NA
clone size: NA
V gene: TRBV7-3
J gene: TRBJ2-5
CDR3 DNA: TGTGCCAGCAGTCACGGGGGAGAGACCCAGTACTTC
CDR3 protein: CASSHGGETQYF

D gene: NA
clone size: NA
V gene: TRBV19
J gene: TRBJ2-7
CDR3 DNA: TGTGCCAGTAGTATAGGGGTAGGATGGAGCTCCTACGAGCAGTACTTC
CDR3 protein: CASSIGVGWSSYEQYF

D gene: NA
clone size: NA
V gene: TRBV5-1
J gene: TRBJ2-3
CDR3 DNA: TGCGCCAGCAGCTTGGAATGGGGAAGAACAGATACGCAGTATTTT
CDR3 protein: CASSLEWGRTDTQYF

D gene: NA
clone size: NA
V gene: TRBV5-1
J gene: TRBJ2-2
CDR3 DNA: TGCGCCAGCAGCTTGGTGTCAGGACGTCCCGGGGAGCTGTTTTTT
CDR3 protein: CASSLVSGRPGELFF